The clone carrying this TCR beta chain was counted a few times. Cohorts were determined from participant-reported clinical history. Two negative PCRs, clearance, or symptom resolution had been documented for recovered Cohort 3 donors. Sequenced by immunoSEQ multiplex PCR; TCRdb stores in-frame clones only, minus some. This table holds about 160,000 clones, about four fifths found once. The record originates from a study of blood T cell repertoires in COVID-19. The source is a man aged 55-75 years who had recovered from COVID-19. Sequencing was performed on PBMCs or T cells enriched from blood (not recorded which).

The CDR3 is CAWTERGYGYTF. CDR3 coding DNA: TGTGCCTGGACCGAGAGGGGGTATGGCTACACCTTC. V usage is TRBV30 and J usage is TRBJ1-2; D perhaps matches TRBD1 (6 bases). Trimming removed 4 bases from V and 5 bases from J, with 11 bases in between. Germline V CDR1 and CDR2: GTSNPN, SVGIG (reference sequence). The CDR3 is 12 residues long.